This paragraph covers one T cell receptor beta chain sequence. Its antigen is unknown. V was shortened by 2 bases and J by 3 bases, with 10 bases between the two germline ends. The germline CDR1 and CDR2 sequences are SGHNT and YYREEE (reference sequence). This CDR3 has 14 residues. Generated by immunoSEQ multiplex PCR, the TCRdb table keeps only in-frame clones and is missing some. The sample contains tens of thousands of clones, approximately 89% of which appear only once. This sample stems from a study of OX40 agonist ivuxolimab in advanced cancers. Whole-study context: Given to patients was ivuxolimab, an agonistic anti-OX40 (CD134) antibody. General study findings and limits: Some patients without response likewise showed low normalized clonal expansion. People who partly responded at 0.1-3.0 mg/kg had some of the least clonal expansion seen.

The V gene is TRBV5-4, the J gene TRBJ2-3; D is uncertain. The sample was CD4+ or CD8+ T cells sorted from blood, taken in a trial of the OX40 agonist ivuxolimab. The sequence derives from an adult with an advanced solid tumor such as melanoma, head and neck, liver or kidney cancer. The CDR3 region has the DNA TGTGCCAGCAGCTTTGCGGCCAAGACAGATACGCAGTATTTT. Amino acid sequence: CASSFAAKTDTQYF.